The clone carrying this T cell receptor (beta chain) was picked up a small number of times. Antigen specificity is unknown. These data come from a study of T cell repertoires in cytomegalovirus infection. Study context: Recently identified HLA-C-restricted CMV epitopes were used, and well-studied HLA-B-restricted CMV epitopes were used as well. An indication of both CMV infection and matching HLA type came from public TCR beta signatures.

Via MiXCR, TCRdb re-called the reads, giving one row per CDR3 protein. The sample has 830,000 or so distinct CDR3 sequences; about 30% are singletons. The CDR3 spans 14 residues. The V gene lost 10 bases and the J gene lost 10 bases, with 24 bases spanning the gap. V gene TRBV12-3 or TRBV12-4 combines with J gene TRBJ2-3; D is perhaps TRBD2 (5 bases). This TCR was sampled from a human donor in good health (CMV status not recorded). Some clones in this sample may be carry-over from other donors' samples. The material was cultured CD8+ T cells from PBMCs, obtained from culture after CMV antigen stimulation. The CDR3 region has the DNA TGTGCCACCGGACCGACGATACGGGGTCTTGCGCAGTATTTT. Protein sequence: CATGPTIRGLAQYF.